This T cell receptor (beta chain) was profiled in a study of cytomegalovirus exposure and HLA in healthy donors. General observations from the study: Follow-up analysis found HLA locus-dependent TCR association rates, highest for DRB1 and lowest for HLA-C. The authors listed approximately 150 TCR beta chains as cytomegalovirus-associated.

Germline lookup yields CDR1 MGHRA and CDR2 YSYEKL. This CDR3 contains 16 residues. The V end lost 4 bases, the J end lost 0 bases, and 12 bases lay between the germline ends. Use of 60 Vbeta and 13 Jbeta primers characterized the PCR. Sequencing was performed with immunoSEQ multiplex PCR; in TCRdb, only in-frame clones are kept and a portion is missing. The sample shows about 200,000 clones, and 0.74% sits with its ten largest clones. As regards this clone: The antigen remains undetermined.

Donors were ostensibly healthy at sampling, although undocumented immune exposures were probable. The source is a boy aged 5-17 years in good health and CMV-seronegative. This sequence joins TRBV4-1 and TRBJ2-2; possibly TRBD2 for D (5 bases). Material: PBMCs. The CDR3 region is CASSRVPGSNTGELFF. For the CDR3, the DNA is TGCGCCAGCAGCCGGGTTCCGGGATCGAACACCGGGGAGCTGTTTTTT.